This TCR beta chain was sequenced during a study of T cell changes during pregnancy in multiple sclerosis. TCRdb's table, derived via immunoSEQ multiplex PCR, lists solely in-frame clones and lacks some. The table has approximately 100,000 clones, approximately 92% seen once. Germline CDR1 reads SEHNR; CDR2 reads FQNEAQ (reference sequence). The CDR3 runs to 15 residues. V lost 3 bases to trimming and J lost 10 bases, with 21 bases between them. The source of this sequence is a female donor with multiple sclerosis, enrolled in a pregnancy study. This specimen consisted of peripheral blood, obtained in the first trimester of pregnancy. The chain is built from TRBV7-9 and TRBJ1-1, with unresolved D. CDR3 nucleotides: TGTGCCAGCAGCTTTCGTCGGCCCGATGAATTAGCAGCTTTCTTT. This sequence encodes CASSFRRPDELAAFF. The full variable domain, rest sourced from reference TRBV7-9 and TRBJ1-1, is DTGVSQNPRHKITKRGQNVTFRCDPISEHNRLYWYRQTLGQGPEFLTYFQNEAQLEKSRLLSDRFSAERPKGSFSTLEIQRTEQGDSAMYLCASSFRRPDELAAFFGQGTRLTVV.